This T cell receptor (beta chain) was identified in a study of blood T cell repertoires in COVID-19. Assay used: immunoSEQ multiplex PCR; TCRdb lists only in-frame clones, some missing. The table shows roughly 360,000 clones, with roughly four fifths occurring only once. This receptor was identified in a woman in her 50s who had recovered from COVID-19. The sequenced sample consisted of PBMCs or T cells enriched from blood (not recorded which).

The CDR3 bases are TGTGCCAGCAGCCAAAACAGATGGGGCAATCAGCCCCAGCATTTT. This codes for CASSQNRWGNQPQHF. This chain joins TRBV3-1 (or the pseudogene TRBV3-2) and TRBJ1-5; D not certain. V dropped 2 bases and J dropped 2 bases, with 10 bases sitting between them. Looked up from germline, CDR1 is LGHDT and CDR2 is YNNKEL (reference sequence). The length of the CDR3 is 15 residues.